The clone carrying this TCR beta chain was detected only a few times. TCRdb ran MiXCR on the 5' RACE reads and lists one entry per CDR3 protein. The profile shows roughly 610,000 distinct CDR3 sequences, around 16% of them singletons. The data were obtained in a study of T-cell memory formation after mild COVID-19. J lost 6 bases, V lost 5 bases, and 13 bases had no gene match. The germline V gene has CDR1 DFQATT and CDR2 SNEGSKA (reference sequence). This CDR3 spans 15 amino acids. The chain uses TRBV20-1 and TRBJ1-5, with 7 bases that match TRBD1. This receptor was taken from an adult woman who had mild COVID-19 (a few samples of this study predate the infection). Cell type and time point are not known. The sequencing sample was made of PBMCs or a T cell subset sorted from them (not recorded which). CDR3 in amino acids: CSASDRTSSAQPQHF. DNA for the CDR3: TGCAGTGCTTCGGACAGGACGTCGTCAGCTCAGCCCCAGCATTTT.